The clone carrying this TCR beta chain was detected a few times. Its antigen is not identified. This entry belongs to a study of CD8 T cells in ankylosing spondylitis. This CDR3 is 12 amino acids long. Deletions cut 6 bases from V and 12 bases from J, with 20 bases between. The germline CDR1 and CDR2 sequences are DFQATT and SNEGSKA (reference sequence). Notes on the study in general: Characteristic, it appeared, of ankylosing spondylitis blood was a TCR beta motif of several highly homologous variants.

TCRdb reprocessed the 5' RACE reads with MiXCR, giving one entry per CDR3 protein. Altogether 30,000 to 40,000 distinct CDR3 sequences are present, 7.2% being singletons, with the ten largest covering about 11%. Sequencing input: blood, either unsorted or a sorted T cell fraction (not recorded which). This receptor was taken from a male donor with ankylosing spondylitis or in good health (not recorded which). The gene calls are TRBV20-1 and TRBJ1-1, with D possibly matching TRBD1 (5 bases). The CDR3 sequence: CSAPWEGSSPFF. The DNA of the CDR3 is TGCAGTGCCCCGTGGGAGGGGTCTTCGCCTTTCTTT.